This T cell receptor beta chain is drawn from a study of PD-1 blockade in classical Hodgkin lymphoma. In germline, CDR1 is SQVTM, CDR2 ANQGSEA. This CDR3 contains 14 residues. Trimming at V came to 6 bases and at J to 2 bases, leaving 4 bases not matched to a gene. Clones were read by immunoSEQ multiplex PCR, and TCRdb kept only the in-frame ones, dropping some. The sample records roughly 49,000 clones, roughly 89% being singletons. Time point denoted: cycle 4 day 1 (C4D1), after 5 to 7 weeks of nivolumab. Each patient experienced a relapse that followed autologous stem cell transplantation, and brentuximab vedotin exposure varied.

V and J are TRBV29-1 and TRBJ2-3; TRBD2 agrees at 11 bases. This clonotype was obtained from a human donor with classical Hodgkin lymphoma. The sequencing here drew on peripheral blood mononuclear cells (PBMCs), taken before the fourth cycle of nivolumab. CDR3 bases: TGCAGCGTCTTAGCGGGAGGGCCCACAGATACGCAGTATTTT. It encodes CSVLAGGPTDTQYF.